These 21 T cell receptor beta chains originate from one sample sequenced in a study of technical replicates of blood from a few donors. Some clones are missing from TCRdb's copy, which holds only in-frame ones; the method was immunoSEQ multiplex PCR. This sample carries about 75,000 clones, approximately 92% of them seen once, and the ten largest clones take 0.42%. Sequences were obtained from T cells isolated from PBMCs. Source of these receptors: a human donor in good health.

The chain couples TRBV10-2 to TRBJ2-7; TRBD2 matches at 8 bases. The germline V gene has CDR1 WSHSY and CDR2 SAAADI. The CDR3 runs 17 residues. J lost 0 bases, V lost 6 bases, and 13 bases had no gene match. The CDR3 reads CASRPSRGSGSSYEQYF. CDR3 nucleotide sequence: TGCGCCAGCAGACCGAGTCGGGGAAGCGGGAGCTCCTACGAGCAGTACTTC.

The V call is TRBV4-3, the J call TRBJ2-7, with D possibly being TRBD1 (5 bases). The germline V and J ends were trimmed by 1 base and 3 bases, with 10 bases remaining between them. CDR3 size: 14 residues. Per germline, CDR1 LGHNA and CDR2 YSLEER. The CDR3 bases are TGCGCCAGCAGCCAAGGTCGGCAGGGCTACGAGCAGTACTTC. It codes for CASSQGRQGYEQYF.

The genes are TRBV28 and TRBJ1-2, with TRBD1 as a possible D gene (6 bases). Germline V gives CDR1 MDHEN, CDR2 SYDVKM. CDR3 size: 15 residues. The ends were cut back, 2 bases at V and 7 bases at J, with 17 bases in the middle. CDR3 region: CASSLPPAGVSGYTF. The CDR3 coding sequence is TGTGCCAGCAGTTTACCCCCGGCAGGGGTTTCTGGCTACACCTTC.

This clone appeared once. The chain joins TRBV10-3 to TRBJ2-2, with 13 bases that match TRBD2. There are 16 residues in the CDR3. V was pared by 10 bases and J by 6 bases, with 11 bases of the junction left unmatched. The germline V gene has CDR1 ENHRY and CDR2 SYGVKD. The CDR3 is CATKGLAGVGSGELFF. As DNA, the CDR3 is TGTGCCACGAAAGGACTAGCGGGAGTTGGCTCCGGGGAGCTGTTTTTT.

This clone has only a few counts. The chain uses TRBV27 and TRBJ1-4; no clear D gene. Germline CDR1 reads MNHEY; CDR2 reads SMNVEV (reference sequence). This CDR3 comprises 12 residues. Trimming removed 5 bases from V and 2 bases from J, with 3 bases in between. The CDR3 sequence is CASSRTNEKLFF. Written as DNA, the CDR3 is TGTGCCAGCAGTCGTACTAATGAAAAACTGTTTTTT.

The CDR3 sequence is CASSPRELVETQYF. DNA of the CDR3: TGTGCCAGCAGCCCCCGGGAATTAGTAGAGACCCAGTACTTC. The rearrangement uses TRBV7-9 and TRBJ2-5; TRBD2 might be the D (5 bases). CDR3 size: 14 residues. Trimming pared 5 bases from V and 4 bases from J, leaving 14 bases between. The V gene's germline CDR1 is SEHNR and CDR2 FQNEAQ (reference sequence).

This clone was counted between two and nine times. This chain joins TRBV29-1 and TRBJ1-1, with 8 bases that match TRBD1. Germline V lookup: CDR1 SQVTM, CDR2 ANQGSEA. The trim removed 4 bases at V and 3 bases at J, leaving 4 bases unmatched. The CDR3 runs to 13 residues. This CDR3 is CSVAPQGDTEAFF. For the CDR3, the DNA is TGCAGCGTTGCCCCACAGGGGGACACTGAAGCTTTCTTT.

This rearrangement joins TRBV7-3 to TRBJ1-1; a possible D gene is TRBD1 (5 bases). The CDR3 has 15 amino acids. Germline loops: CDR1 SGHTA, CDR2 FQGTGA. Trimming cost V 3 bases and J 5 bases, with 16 bases left between them. CDR3: CASSLSWGVGTEAFF. The DNA for the CDR3 is TGTGCCAGCAGCTTGAGTTGGGGGGTTGGGACTGAAGCTTTCTTT.

The genes are TRBV4-1 and TRBJ1-1; no firm D call. V was trimmed by 0 bases and J by 1 base, leaving 12 bases between them. The CDR3 is 16 residues long. CDR1 is MGHRA and CDR2 is YSYEKL in the germline V gene. DNA for the CDR3: TGCGCCAGCAGCCAAGATCGAGGGAGGAGGAACACTGAAGCTTTCTTT. It is translated as CASSQDRGRRNTEAFF.

The gene calls are TRBV4-1 and TRBJ2-2, with D perhaps TRBD2 (6 bases). The V end lost 1 base, the J end lost 9 bases, and 18 bases lay between the germline ends. CDR1 and CDR2 from the germline V gene are MGHRA and YSYEKL. CDR3 size: 16 residues. The CDR3, as DNA: TGCGCCAGCAGCCAAGGGGAGGCTAGGGCCGACTGGGAGCTGTTTTTT. Translation gives CASSQGEARADWELFF.

This chain's CDR3 is CASSDNEQYF. CDR3 in DNA: TGCGCCAGCAGTGACAACGAGCAGTACTTC. The chain employs TRBV10-2 and TRBJ2-7; D is uncertain. Germline CDR1 is WSHSY and CDR2 is SAAADI. V was clipped by 3 bases and J by 5 bases, with 2 bases between them. The CDR3 sequence is 10 residues long.

The CDR3 protein is CASSLAFGGEETQYF. The DNA of the CDR3 is TGTGCCAGCAGCTTAGCGTTCGGCGGGGAAGAGACCCAGTACTTC. The V call is TRBV7-8, the J call TRBJ2-5; D possibly corresponds to TRBD2 (6 bases). Germline-derived CDR1 and CDR2 are SGHVS and FQNEAQ. This CDR3 region has 15 residues. V lost 0 bases to trimming and J lost 3 bases, with 11 bases between them.

V gene TRBV9 combines with J gene TRBJ2-1, with D maybe TRBD1 (5 bases). Germline loops: CDR1 SGDLS, CDR2 YYNGEE. Trimming left V 2 bases short and J 3 bases short, with 6 bases between. This CDR3 region has 13 residues. The CDR3 loop reads CASSVDSYNEQFF. The CDR3 DNA reads as TGTGCCAGCAGCGTCGACAGCTACAATGAGCAGTTCTTC.

V is TRBV28 and J is TRBJ2-5, with D hard to call. Germline CDR1 and CDR2: MDHEN and SYDVKM. This CDR3 is 14 amino acids long. V was pared by 1 base and J by 2 bases, with 8 bases between. As DNA, the CDR3 is TGTGCCAGCAGTTTATTTGGAGAACAAGAGACCCAGTACTTC. Amino acids: CASSLFGEQETQYF.

J is TRBJ1-4 and V is TRBV18, with 9 bases aligning to TRBD1. CDR1 KGHSH and CDR2 LQKENI come from the germline V gene. The trim removed 3 bases at V and 8 bases at J, leaving 4 bases unmatched. This CDR3 has 14 amino acids. CDR3 in amino acids: CASSPMGQGEKLFF. CDR3 DNA: TGTGCCAGCTCACCTATGGGACAGGGAGAAAAACTGTTTTTT.

The chain recombines TRBV2 with TRBJ2-7, with a possible D match to TRBD2 (6 bases). The V gene lost 5 bases and the J gene lost 2 bases, with 10 bases spanning the gap. CDR3 length: 13 residues. The V gene's germline CDR1 is SNHLY and CDR2 FYNNEI. CDR3 in amino acids: CASSPGVAYEQYF. CDR3 DNA sequence: TGTGCCAGCAGTCCGGGAGTGGCCTACGAGCAGTACTTC.

This clone has just one count. The J gene is TRBJ2-2, the V gene TRBV5-4; no clear D. V was cut by 0 bases and J by 3 bases, with 3 bases left in between. Germline CDR1 reads SGHNT; CDR2 reads YYREEE (reference sequence). This CDR3 region has 13 residues. CDR3 protein: CASSLAYTGELFF. CDR3 coding DNA: TGTGCCAGCAGCTTGGCGTACACCGGGGAGCTGTTTTTT.

The chain couples TRBV20-1 to TRBJ2-3; D is unclear. The CDR3 covers 11 residues. Deletions cut 8 bases from V and 2 bases from J, with 8 bases between. Germline CDR1 and CDR2: DFQATT and SNEGSKA (reference sequence). Here the CDR3 DNA reads TGCAGTTTACTAATCACAGATACGCAGTATTTT. Encoded protein: CSLLITDTQYF.

The J gene is TRBJ1-2, the V gene TRBV28, with 8 bases fitting TRBD1. The CDR3 is 17 residues long. Losses at the gene ends were 5 bases for V and 1 base for J; bases not matched to a gene: 12. Germline CDR1 is MDHEN and CDR2 is SYDVKM. The CDR3 DNA reads as TGTGCCAGCAGTCTTTCAACCACAGGGGGGGATAACTATGGCTACACCTTC. Residues: CASSLSTTGGDNYGYTF.

The chain recombines TRBV19 with TRBJ1-4; D perhaps matches TRBD1 (5 bases). Germline V lookup: CDR1 LNHDA, CDR2 SQIVND (reference sequence). The germline V and J ends were trimmed by 3 bases and 7 bases, with 6 bases remaining between them. This CDR3 comprises 12 residues. The CDR3 loop reads CASSIRGEKLFF. CDR3 in DNA: TGTGCCAGTAGTATTAGGGGTGAAAAACTGTTTTTT.

The CDR3 nucleotides are TGTGCCAGCAGTGACTCGACAGGGGGCGCAGATACGCAGTATTTT. Translated, it gives CASSDSTGGADTQYF. The chain couples TRBV6-4 to TRBJ2-3; TRBD1 matches 10 bases. Germline values: CDR1 MRHNA, CDR2 SNTAGT. With V trimmed by 0 bases and J by 4 bases, 1 base remained unmatched. The CDR3 contains 15 residues.